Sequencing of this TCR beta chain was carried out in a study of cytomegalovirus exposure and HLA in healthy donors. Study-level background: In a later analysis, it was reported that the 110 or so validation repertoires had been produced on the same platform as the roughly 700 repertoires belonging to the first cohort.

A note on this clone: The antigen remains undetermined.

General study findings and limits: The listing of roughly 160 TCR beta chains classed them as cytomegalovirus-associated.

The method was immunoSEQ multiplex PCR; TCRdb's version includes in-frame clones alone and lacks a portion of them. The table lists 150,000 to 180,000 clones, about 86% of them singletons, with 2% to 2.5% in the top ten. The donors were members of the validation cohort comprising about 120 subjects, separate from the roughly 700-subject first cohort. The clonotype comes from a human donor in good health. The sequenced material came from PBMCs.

DNA of the CDR3: TGCGCCAGCAGCTGGGGGCGGGAGGGGAAGCACAATGAGCAGTTCTTC. As protein: CASSWGREGKHNEQFF. This sequence joins TRBV5-1 and TRBJ2-1, with 9 nucleotides matching TRBD2. V was clipped by 3 bases and J by 5 bases; unmatched bases: 9. Germline CDR1 reads SGHRS; CDR2 reads YFSETQ. The CDR3 covers 16 residues.